This note documents a single T cell receptor beta chain sequence. Its antigen remains unidentified. The data belong to a study of T cells in Graves' hyperthyroidism and ophthalmopathy. Study context: At the time of initial diagnosis and before any treatment, peripheral blood was collected.

Whole-study results and caveats: Ophthalmopathy stood apart from stable hyperthyroidism in a 13 V-J model. The majority of expanded thyroid clonotypes above 0.001 also appeared in blood.

V was pared by 3 bases and J by 6 bases, with 5 bases of the junction left unmatched. The CDR3 consists of 14 residues. Germline CDR1 reads SGHTA; CDR2 reads FQGNSA. TCR beta CDR3 regions were amplified from RNA. Initially, a first-round RT-PCR of the TCR CDR3 employed the HTBI primer set. TCRdb recomputed calls from the multiplex PCR reads with MiXCR, one row per CDR3 protein. The sample records under 650,000 distinct CDR3 sequences, 16% being singletons. The receptor's source is a woman between 25 and 40 years old with Graves' hyperthyroidism. V and J are TRBV7-2 and TRBJ2-3; 8 bases line up with TRBD2. The material sequenced was blood. The CDR3 sequence is CASSLVASGDTQYF. For the CDR3, the DNA is TGTGCCAGCAGCTTGGTCGCTAGCGGGGATACGCAGTATTTT.